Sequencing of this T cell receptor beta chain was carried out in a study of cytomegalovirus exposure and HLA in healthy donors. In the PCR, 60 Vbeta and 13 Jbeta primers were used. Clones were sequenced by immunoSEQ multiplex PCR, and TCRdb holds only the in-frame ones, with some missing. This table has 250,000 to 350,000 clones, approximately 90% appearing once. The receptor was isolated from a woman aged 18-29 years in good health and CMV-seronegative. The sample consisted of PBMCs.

The CDR3, as DNA: TGTGCCAGCCATGGGACAGCACCCCTCTATGGCTACACCTTC. Amino acids: CASHGTAPLYGYTF. The rearrangement joins TRBV11-2 to TRBJ1-2; 7 bases fit TRBD1. V shed 8 bases and J 4 bases; nucleotides not matched to a gene: 10. The V gene's germline CDR1 is SGHAT and CDR2 FQNNGV. This CDR3 is built from 14 residues. Full variable domain (remainder filled in from reference TRBV11-2 and TRBJ1-2): EAGVAQSPRYKIIEKRQSVAFWCNPISGHATLYWYQQILGQGPKLLIQFQNNGVVDDSQLPKDRFSAERLKGVDSTLKIQPAKLEDSAVYLCASHGTAPLYGYTFGSGTRLTVV.